This T cell receptor beta chain emerged from a study of neurological immune-mediated disorders (dated by TCRdb to about 2019). About the study as a whole: Peripheral blood TCR-beta repertoires from patients with HTLV-I-associated myelopathy (HAM/TSP), patients with multiple sclerosis, and healthy controls were compared in the study using UMI-based sequencing. The approximately 96 TCR-beta libraries covered PBMC samples along with longitudinal samples, technical triplicates, and paired sorted CD4+ and CD8+ T-cell subsets. Longitudinal HAM/TSP and healthy donors were sampled at 3 time-points each (about 3-45 month intervals). The cohort was made up of 65 to 75 subjects, consisting of around 14 HAM/TSP patients, 34 multiple sclerosis patients and around 20 healthy controls.

What the authors observed across the whole study: Expanded clones from different subjects shared no identical CDR3 amino acid sequences, which suggests that TCR-beta repertoires were private in all groups. TCR clonal expansion was greatest in HAM/TSP patients and smallest in MS patients, who ranked below even healthy controls.

This clonotype was recorded at least ten times. Its antigen has not been determined. Base qualities were left out, and no much larger clone turns up one base away. cDNA was synthesized by template-switch 5'RACE using a primer with a 10-nucleotide random unique molecular identifier that tagged each TCR transcript. Every sequencing run yielded over 200 million TCR-beta sequences covering 15-18 subjects. The RNeasy kit was used to extract total RNA. The KAPA Real-time Library Amplification kit was used to amplify TCR-beta VDJ regions with primers targeting the TCR constant region and the 5'RACE anchor. A first PCR added sample indexes and Illumina adaptors, after which a second PCR increased the library yield. After Ampure bead purification, the roughly 650 bp TCR product was size-selected on a 2% E-gel SizeSelection system. Before pooling, libraries had their quality checked on a Bioanalyzer, their concentration measured with Qubit, and their quantity determined with the Kapa Library Quantification kit. Paired-end 2 x 150 bp sequencing of the libraries was performed on an Illumina HiSeq 2500. To increase sequence diversity, roughly 24-32% phiX was spiked into each library pool. From the authors' description of their analysis: The UMI-based MiGEC pipeline processed quality-filtered reads and removed over 75% of raw TCR sequences during error correction. IMGT germline references were used for alignment of VDJ genes, and clonotypes were defined by a unique CDR3 amino acid sequence together with V-J genes. Clonal expansion, Shannon diversity and CDR3 relatedness were evaluated with VDJtools (CalcPairwiseDistances, ClusterSamples), while phylogenetic trees were built in CLCbio workbench. Using coefficient-of-variation modelling across technical triplicates, the study counted a clone as expanded if it had at least 8 unique UMIs. The public reads were quality trimmed at Q25 with fastp and then assembled into clones with MiXCR by TCRdb, keeping productive beta chains. Records with the same CDR3 protein are collapsed into one entry carrying the most frequent genes and DNA. The V and J calls, along with clone size, are taken from TCRdb and not from the paper's own processing. The sample includes about 49,000 distinct CDR3 sequences, with about 9.1% observed a single time. The ten largest account for 1.6% of the sample.

Germline trimming amounts to 5 bases on V and 0 bases on J, with 6 as the count of junction bases outside the gene matches. Measured from the cysteine to the phenylalanine, the CDR3 is 16 residues long. Just CDR3 DNA is preserved here, 48 bases in frame from base 1. Via the germline V gene (reference sequence), CDR1 is MNHEY and CDR2 SMNVEV. Reading the label with the study, this specimen's time point is: longitudinal time-point 1 (baseline). Blood bank volunteers in Maryland, USA served as the healthy controls. For unsorted PBMC libraries, 2 million PBMCs were used after storage in RNAlater at -80 degrees C until RNA extraction. Peripheral blood was subjected to Ficoll-Hypaque density gradient centrifugation to isolate PBMCs, which were then cryopreserved in liquid nitrogen.

The chain couples TRBV27 to TRBJ2-7, and 11 bases in between align with TRBD2. Input material: PBMCs. The sequence came from a woman in her forties in good health. The sequenced DNA: TGTGCCAGCAGTCTAACGGGACTAGCGGACTCCTACGAGCAGTACTTC. The encoded protein is CASSLTGLADSYEQYF.